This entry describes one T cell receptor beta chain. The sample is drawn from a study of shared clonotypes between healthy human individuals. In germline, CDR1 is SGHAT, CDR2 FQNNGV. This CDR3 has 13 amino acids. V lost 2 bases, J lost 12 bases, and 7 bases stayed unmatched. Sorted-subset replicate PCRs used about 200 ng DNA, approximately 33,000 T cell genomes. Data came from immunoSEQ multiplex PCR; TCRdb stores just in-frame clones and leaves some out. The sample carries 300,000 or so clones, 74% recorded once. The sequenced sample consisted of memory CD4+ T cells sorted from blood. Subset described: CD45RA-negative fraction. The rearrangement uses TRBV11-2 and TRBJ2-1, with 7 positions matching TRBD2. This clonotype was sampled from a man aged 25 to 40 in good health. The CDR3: CASSLSGTLGQFF. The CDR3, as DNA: TGTGCCAGCAGCTTAAGCGGGACGCTCGGGCAGTTCTTC.